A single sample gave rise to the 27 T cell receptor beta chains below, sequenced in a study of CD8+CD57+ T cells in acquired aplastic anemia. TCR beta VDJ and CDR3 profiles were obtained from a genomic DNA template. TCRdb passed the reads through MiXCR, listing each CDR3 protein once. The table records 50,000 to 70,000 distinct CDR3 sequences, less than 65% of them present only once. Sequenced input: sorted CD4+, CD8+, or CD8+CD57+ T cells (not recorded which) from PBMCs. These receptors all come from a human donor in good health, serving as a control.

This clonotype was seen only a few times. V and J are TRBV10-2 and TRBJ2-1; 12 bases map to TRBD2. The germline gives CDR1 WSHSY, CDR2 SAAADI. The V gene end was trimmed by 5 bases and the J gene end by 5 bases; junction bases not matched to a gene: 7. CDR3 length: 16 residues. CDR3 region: CASSLAGGYGDNEQFF. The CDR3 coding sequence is TGCGCCAGCAGTCTAGCGGGGGGGTATGGAGACAATGAGCAGTTCTTC.

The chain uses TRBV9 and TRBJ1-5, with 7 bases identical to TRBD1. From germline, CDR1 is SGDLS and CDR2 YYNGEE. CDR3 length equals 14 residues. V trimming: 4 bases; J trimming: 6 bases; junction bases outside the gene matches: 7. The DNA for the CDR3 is TGTGCCAGCAGCCTGACAGGGAAAGGTCAGCCCCAGCATTTT. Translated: CASSLTGKGQPQHF.

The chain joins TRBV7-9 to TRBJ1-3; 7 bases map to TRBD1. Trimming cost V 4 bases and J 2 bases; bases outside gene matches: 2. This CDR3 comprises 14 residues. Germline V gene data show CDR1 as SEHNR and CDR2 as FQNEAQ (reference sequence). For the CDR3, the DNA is TGTGCCAGCAGCTCAGACAGGGCTGGAAACACCATATATTTT. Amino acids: CASSSDRAGNTIYF.

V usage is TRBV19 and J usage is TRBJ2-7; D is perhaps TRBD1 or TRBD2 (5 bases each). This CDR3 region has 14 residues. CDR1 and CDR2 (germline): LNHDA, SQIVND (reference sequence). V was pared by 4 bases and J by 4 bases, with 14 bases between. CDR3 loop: CASSNPTGAYEQYF. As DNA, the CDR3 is TGTGCCAGTAGTAACCCGACCGGGGCTTACGAGCAGTACTTC.

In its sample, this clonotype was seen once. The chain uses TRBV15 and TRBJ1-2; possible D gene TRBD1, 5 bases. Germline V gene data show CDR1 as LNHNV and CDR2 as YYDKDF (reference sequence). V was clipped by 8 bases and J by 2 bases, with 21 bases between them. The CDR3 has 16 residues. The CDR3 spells CATQLQSRQRNYGYTF. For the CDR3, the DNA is TGTGCCACCCAATTGCAGTCGAGACAGAGAAACTATGGCTACACCTTC.

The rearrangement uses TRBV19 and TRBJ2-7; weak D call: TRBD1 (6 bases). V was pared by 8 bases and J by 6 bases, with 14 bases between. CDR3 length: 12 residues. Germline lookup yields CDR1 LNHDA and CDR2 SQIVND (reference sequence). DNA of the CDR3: TGTGCCAGTCAAGAAGAGACAGGCGAGCAGTACTTC. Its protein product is CASQEETGEQYF.

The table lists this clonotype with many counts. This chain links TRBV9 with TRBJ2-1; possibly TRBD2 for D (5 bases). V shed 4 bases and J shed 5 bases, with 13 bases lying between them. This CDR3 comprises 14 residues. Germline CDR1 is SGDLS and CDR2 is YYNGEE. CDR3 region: CASSPREYHNEQFF. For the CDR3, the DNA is TGTGCCAGCAGCCCCCGGGAATACCACAATGAGCAGTTCTTC.

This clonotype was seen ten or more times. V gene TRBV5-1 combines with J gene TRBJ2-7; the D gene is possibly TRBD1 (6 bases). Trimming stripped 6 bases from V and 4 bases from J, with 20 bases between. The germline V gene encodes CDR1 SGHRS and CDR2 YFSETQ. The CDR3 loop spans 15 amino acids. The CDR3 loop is CASNTLTGPMYEQYF. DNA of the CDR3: TGCGCCAGCAACACCCTGACAGGACCGATGTACGAGCAGTACTTC.

CDR3 nucleotide sequence: TGTGCCAGCACATCCTGGGCGGGGCCCCAGCATTTT. It is translated as CASTSWAGPQHF. V usage is TRBV12-3 or TRBV12-4 and J usage is TRBJ1-5; D remains ambiguous. V was shortened by 7 bases and J by 9 bases, with 13 bases between the two germline ends. The CDR3 runs to 12 residues.

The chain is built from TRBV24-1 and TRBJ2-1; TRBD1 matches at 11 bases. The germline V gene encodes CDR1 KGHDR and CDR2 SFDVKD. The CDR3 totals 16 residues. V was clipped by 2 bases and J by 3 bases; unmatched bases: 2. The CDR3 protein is CATSDSGTGGYNEQFF. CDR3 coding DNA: TGTGCCACCAGTGATTCCGGGACAGGGGGCTACAATGAGCAGTTCTTC.

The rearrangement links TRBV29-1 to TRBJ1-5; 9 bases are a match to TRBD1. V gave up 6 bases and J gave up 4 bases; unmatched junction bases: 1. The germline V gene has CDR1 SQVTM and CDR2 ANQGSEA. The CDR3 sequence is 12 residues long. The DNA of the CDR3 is TGCAGCGTGGGGACAGGGAATCAGCCCCAGCATTTT. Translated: CSVGTGNQPQHF.

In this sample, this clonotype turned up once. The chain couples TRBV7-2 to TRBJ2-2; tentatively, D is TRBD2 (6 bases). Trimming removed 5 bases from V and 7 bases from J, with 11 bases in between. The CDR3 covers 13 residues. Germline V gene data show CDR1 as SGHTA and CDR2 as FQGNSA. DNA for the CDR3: TGTGCCAGCAGCCGGCGGGACCTCGGGGAGCTGTTTTTT. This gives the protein CASSRRDLGELFF. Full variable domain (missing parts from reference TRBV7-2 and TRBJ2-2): GAGVSQSPSNKVTEKGKDVELRCDPISGHTALYWYRQSLGQGLEFLIYFQGNSAPDKSGLPSDRFSAERTGGSVSTLTIQRTQQEDSAVYLCASSRRDLGELFFGEGSRLTVL.

The CDR3 nucleotides are TGCAGCGTTGGGGCGGGGACAGGGGGCCTAAGTAACTATGGCTACACCTTC. Translation: CSVGAGTGGLSNYGYTF. The V gene is TRBV29-1, the J gene TRBJ1-2, with TRBD1 matching over 12 bases. V shed 4 bases and J 1 base; nucleotides not matched to a gene: 10. The CDR3 contains 17 residues. Germline loops: CDR1 SQVTM, CDR2 ANQGSEA. Based on the CDR3 plus reference TRBV29-1 and TRBJ1-2, the full variable domain is SAVISQKPSRDICQRGTSLTIQCQVDSQVTMMFWYRQQPGQSLTLIATANQGSEATYESGFVIDKFPISRPNLTFSTLTVSNMSPEDSSIYLCSVGAGTGGLSNYGYTFGSGTRLTVV.

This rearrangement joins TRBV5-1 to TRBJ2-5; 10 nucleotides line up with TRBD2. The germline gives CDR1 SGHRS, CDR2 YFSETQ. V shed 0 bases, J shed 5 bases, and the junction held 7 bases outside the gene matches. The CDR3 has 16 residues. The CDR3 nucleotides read TGCGCCAGCAGCTTGGGGACTAGCGGACCGGGGGAGACCCAGTACTTC. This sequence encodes CASSLGTSGPGETQYF.

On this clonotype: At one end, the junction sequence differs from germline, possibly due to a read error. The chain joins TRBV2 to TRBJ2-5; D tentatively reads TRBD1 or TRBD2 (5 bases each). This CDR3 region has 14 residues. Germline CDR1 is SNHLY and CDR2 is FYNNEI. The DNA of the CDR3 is TGTGCCAGCAGCTGGGACCGGAGCCAAGAGACCCAGCACTTC. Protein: CASSWDRSQETQHF.

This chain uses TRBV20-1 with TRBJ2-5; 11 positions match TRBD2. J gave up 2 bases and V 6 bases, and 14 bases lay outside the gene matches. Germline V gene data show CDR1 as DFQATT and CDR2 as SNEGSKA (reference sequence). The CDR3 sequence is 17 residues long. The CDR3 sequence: CSATPLTSGGIQETQYF. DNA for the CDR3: TGCAGTGCAACCCCCCTCACTAGCGGGGGAATTCAAGAGACCCAGTACTTC.

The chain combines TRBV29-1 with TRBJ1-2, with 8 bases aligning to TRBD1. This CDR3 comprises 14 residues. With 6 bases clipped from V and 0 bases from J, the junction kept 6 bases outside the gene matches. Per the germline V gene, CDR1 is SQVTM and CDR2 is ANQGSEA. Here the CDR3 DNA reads TGCAGCGTGGGCCTGACAGGGGCTAACTATGGCTACACCTTC. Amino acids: CSVGLTGANYGYTF. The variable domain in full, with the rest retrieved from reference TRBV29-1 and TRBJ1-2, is SAVISQKPSRDICQRGTSLTIQCQVDSQVTMMFWYRQQPGQSLTLIATANQGSEATYESGFVIDKFPISRPNLTFSTLTVSNMSPEDSSIYLCSVGLTGANYGYTFGSGTRLTVV.

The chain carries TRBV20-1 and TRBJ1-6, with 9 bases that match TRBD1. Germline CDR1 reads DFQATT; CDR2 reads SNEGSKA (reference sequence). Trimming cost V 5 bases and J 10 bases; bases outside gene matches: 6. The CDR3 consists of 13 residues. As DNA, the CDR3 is TGCAGTGCTGGGGACAGGGTTGGCTCACCCCTCCACTTT. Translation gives CSAGDRVGSPLHF.

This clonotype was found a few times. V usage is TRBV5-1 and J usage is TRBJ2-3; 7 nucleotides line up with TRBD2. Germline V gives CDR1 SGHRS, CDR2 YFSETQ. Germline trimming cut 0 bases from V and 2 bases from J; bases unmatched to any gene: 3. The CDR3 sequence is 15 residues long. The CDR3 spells CASSLVGGSTDTQYF. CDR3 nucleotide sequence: TGCGCCAGCAGCTTGGTGGGGGGGTCCACAGATACGCAGTATTTT.

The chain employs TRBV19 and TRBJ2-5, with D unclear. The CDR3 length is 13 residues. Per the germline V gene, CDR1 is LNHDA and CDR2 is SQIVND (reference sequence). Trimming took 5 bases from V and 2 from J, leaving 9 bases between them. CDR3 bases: TGTGCCAGTAGTTCACAAACGCAAGAGACCCAGTACTTC. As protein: CASSSQTQETQYF.

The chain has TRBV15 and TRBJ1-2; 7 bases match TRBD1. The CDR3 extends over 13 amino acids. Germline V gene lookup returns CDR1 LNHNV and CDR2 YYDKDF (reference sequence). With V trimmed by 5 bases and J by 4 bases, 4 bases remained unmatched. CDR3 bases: TGTGCCACCAGCGAGGGGGCAGGCTATGGCTACACCTTC. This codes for CATSEGAGYGYTF.

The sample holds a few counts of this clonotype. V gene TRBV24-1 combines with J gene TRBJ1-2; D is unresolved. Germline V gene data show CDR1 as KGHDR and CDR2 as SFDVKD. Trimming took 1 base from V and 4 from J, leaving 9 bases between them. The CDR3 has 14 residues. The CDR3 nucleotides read TGTGCCACCAGTGATTTCGGTCAGAGCTATGGCTACACCTTC. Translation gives CATSDFGQSYGYTF.

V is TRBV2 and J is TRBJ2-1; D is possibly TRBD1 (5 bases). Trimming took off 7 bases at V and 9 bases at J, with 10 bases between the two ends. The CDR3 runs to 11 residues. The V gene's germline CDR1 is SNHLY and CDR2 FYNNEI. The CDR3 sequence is CASTGLGEQFF. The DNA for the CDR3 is TGTGCCAGCACAGGGCTGGGTGAGCAGTTCTTC.

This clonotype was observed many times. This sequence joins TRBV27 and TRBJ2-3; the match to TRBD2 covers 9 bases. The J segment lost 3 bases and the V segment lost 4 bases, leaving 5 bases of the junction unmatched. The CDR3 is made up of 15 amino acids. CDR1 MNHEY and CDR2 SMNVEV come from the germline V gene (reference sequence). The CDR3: CASSSAGGRTDTQYF. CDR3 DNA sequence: TGTGCCAGCAGTTCGGCGGGAGGGAGGACAGATACGCAGTATTTT.

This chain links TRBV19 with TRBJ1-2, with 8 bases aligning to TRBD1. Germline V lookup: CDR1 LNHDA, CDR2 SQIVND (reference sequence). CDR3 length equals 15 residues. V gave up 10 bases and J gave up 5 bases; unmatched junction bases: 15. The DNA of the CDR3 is TGTGCCACCACCAGGGGGCAAGGTGGCGGATATGGCTACACCTTC. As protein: CATTRGQGGGYGYTF. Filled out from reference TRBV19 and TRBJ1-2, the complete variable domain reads DGGITQSPKYLFRKEGQNVTLSCEQNLNHDAMYWYRQDPGQGLRLIYYSQIVNDFQKGDIAEGYSVSREKKESFPLTVTSAQKNPTAFYLCATTRGQGGGYGYTFGSGTRLTVV.

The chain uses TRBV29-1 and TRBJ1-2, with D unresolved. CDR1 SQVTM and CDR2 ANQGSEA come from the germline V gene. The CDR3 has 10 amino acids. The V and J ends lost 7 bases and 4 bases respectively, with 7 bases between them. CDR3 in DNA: TGCAGCGCCTTTGGCTATGGCTACACCTTC. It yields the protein CSAFGYGYTF.

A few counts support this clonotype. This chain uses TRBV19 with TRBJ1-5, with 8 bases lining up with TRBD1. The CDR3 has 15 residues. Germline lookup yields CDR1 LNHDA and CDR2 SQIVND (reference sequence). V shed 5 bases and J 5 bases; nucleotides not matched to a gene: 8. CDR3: CASSGIEQGDQPQHF. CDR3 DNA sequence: TGTGCCAGTAGTGGAATTGAACAGGGGGATCAGCCCCAGCATTTT.